What follows is one T cell receptor beta chain and its context. It lacks a known antigen. Base qualities are not recorded, but no much larger clone differs from it by a single base. The source of the sample is a study of technical replicates of blood from several donors (dated by TCRdb to about 2017). Library prep was done by the immunoSEQ multiplex PCR assay. The table was pulled from immuneACCESS by TCRdb, which kept in-frame rearrangements only. Such tables lose some clones; where checked, under half of the loss comes from unresolved V genes, and the rest has no known cause. The table for this sample lists about 70,000 clones; roughly 96% of them were counted only once. Together, the top ten hold 0.21% of the sample. A distance of 15 bases separates the germline ends of V and J, which lose 0 bases and 5 bases respectively. Measured from the cysteine to the phenylalanine, the CDR3 is 16 residues long. Only CDR3 DNA remains: 48 bases, in frame from the first base. The germline V gene sets CDR1 to LGHNA and CDR2 to YNFKEQ.

The TCR was taken from a human donor in good health. Sequencing input: T cells isolated from PBMCs. The chain uses TRBV4-2 and TRBJ2-3; the D gene is possibly TRBD2, with 5 bases matching. CDR3 reads: CASSQEEGERVDTQYF. In nucleotides, the sequence is TGTGCCAGCAGCCAAGAAGAGGGAGAACGGGTAGATACGCAGTATTTT.